Listed here are 27 T cell receptor beta chains from one sample, sequenced in a study of OX40 agonist ivuxolimab in advanced cancers. Using immunoSEQ multiplex PCR, the repertoire was profiled, and TCRdb retains in-frame clones only, with some absent. The table has approximately 73,000 clones, approximately 90% seen once. The source material was CD4+ or CD8+ T cells sorted from blood, sampled in a trial of the OX40 agonist ivuxolimab. The receptors were gathered from an adult with an advanced solid tumor such as melanoma, head and neck, liver or kidney cancer.

This clone was seen once. The chain uses TRBV6-5 and TRBJ1-5; D call uncertain. V lost 2 bases, J lost 5 bases, and 10 bases lay in between. The CDR3 is 14 amino acids. Germline values: CDR1 MNHEY, CDR2 SVGAGI. CDR3 residues: CASSYKSFDQPQHF. The CDR3 nucleotides read TGTGCCAGCAGTTACAAAAGTTTCGATCAGCCCCAGCATTTT.

The CDR3 region has the DNA TGTGCCAGCAGTGAACGGGTCCAGGGGGCCGGGGAGCTGTTTTTT. This codes for CASSERVQGAGELFF. This chain connects TRBV2 to TRBJ2-2; 7 bases align to TRBD1. V lost 2 bases, J lost 6 bases, and 6 bases stayed unmatched. Germline lookup yields CDR1 SNHLY and CDR2 FYNNEI. The CDR3 loop spans 15 amino acids.

This clone was seen a single time. The chain couples TRBV29-1 to TRBJ2-5; D remains ambiguous. The CDR3 extends over 14 amino acids. Trimming stripped 6 bases from V and 3 bases from J, with 17 bases between. In germline, CDR1 is SQVTM, CDR2 ANQGSEA. The chain's CDR3 is CSVPRIPVEETQYF. The CDR3 DNA follows: TGCAGCGTCCCCCGTATTCCCGTGGAAGAGACCCAGTACTTC.

The chain is built from TRBV11-1 and TRBJ1-2; the D is unclear. The CDR3 is made up of 12 amino acids. Germline CDR1 and CDR2: SGHAT and FQDESV (reference sequence). The V end was cut by 3 bases, the J end by 8 bases, with 10 bases between. As DNA, the CDR3 is TGTGCCAGCAGCTTGCGCCTCCCCGGCTACACCTTC. This encodes CASSLRLPGYTF.

The sample holds one count of this clone. This chain joins TRBV18 and TRBJ2-5, with 12 nucleotides matching TRBD2. CDR1 and CDR2 from the germline V gene are KGHSH and LQKENI. CDR3 length: 15 amino acids. The V and J ends lost 6 bases and 1 base, in that order; junction bases with no gene match: 3. The CDR3 here is CASSTSGGTQETQYF. The CDR3 region has the DNA TGTGCCAGCTCGACTAGCGGGGGAACCCAAGAGACCCAGTACTTC.

V is TRBV14 and J is TRBJ2-2; TRBD2 agrees at 11 bases. There are 16 residues in the CDR3. CDR1 is SGHDN, CDR2 FVKESK, per germline. V lost 4 bases, J lost 3 bases, and 4 bases stayed unmatched. The DNA of the CDR3 is TGTGCCAGCAGCCCACTAGCGGGAGCTTACACCGGGGAGCTGTTTTTT. As protein: CASSPLAGAYTGELFF.

CDR3 in amino acids: CASSSLGGLDTGELFF. CDR3 DNA sequence: TGTGCCAGCAGCTCTTTGGGGGGGTTGGACACCGGGGAGCTGTTTTTT. The rearrangement joins TRBV7-6 to TRBJ2-2; TRBD2 agrees at 7 bases. Germline lookup yields CDR1 SGHVS and CDR2 FNYEAQ. This CDR3 is 16 amino acids long. After removal of 4 bases from V and 3 bases from J, the junction contained 8 bases not matched to a gene.

This chain uses TRBV19 with TRBJ2-1; 12 positions match TRBD2. CDR3 length: 16 amino acids. CDR1 is LNHDA and CDR2 is SQIVND in the germline V gene (reference sequence). The V gene end was trimmed by 3 bases and the J gene end by 5 bases; junction bases not matched to a gene: 5. CDR3 in DNA: TGTGCCAGTAGTATCATGACTAGCGGGAGAAACAATGAGCAGTTCTTC. It encodes CASSIMTSGRNNEQFF.

This chain connects TRBV11-2 to TRBJ1-3; 8 bases align to TRBD1. The germline gives CDR1 SGHAT, CDR2 FQNNGV. Unmatched junction bases numbered 7, after V lost 5 bases and J lost 1 base. This CDR3 spans 16 amino acids. CDR3 amino acids: CASSPGGIGSGNTIYF. The CDR3 nucleotides are TGTGCCAGCAGCCCAGGGGGCATAGGGTCTGGAAACACCATATATTTT.

The rearrangement joins TRBV13 to TRBJ2-3; the match to TRBD2 covers 7 bases. CDR3 size: 15 residues. Trimming cost V 3 bases and J 1 base; bases outside gene matches: 4. Germline lookup yields CDR1 PRHDT and CDR2 FYEKMQ (reference sequence). CDR3 in amino acids: CASSFETSGTDTQYF. CDR3 nucleotides: TGTGCCAGCAGCTTTGAAACTAGCGGCACAGATACGCAGTATTTT.

This chain joins TRBV5-1 and TRBJ2-1; 7 positions match TRBD2. The V and J ends lost 1 base and 9 bases, in that order; junction bases with no gene match: 7. Germline lookup yields CDR1 SGHRS and CDR2 YFSETQ. This CDR3 is built from 14 residues. The CDR3 region has the DNA TGCGCCAGCAGCTTGCAAGTAGGGGAGGGTGAGCAGTTCTTC. Encoded protein: CASSLQVGEGEQFF.

The chain recombines TRBV20-1 with TRBJ1-2; D perhaps matches TRBD1 (6 bases). CDR1 DFQATT and CDR2 SNEGSKA come from the germline V gene (reference sequence). V was clipped by 5 bases and J by 8 bases, with 12 bases between them. This CDR3 is built from 11 residues. The CDR3 is CSAFLGQGYTF. The DNA of the CDR3 is TGCAGTGCTTTTCTCGGACAGGGCTACACCTTC.

The chain uses TRBV7-2 and TRBJ1-5; D is uncertain. Germline CDR1 is SGHTA and CDR2 is FQGNSA. The V end was cut by 5 bases, the J end by 6 bases, with 11 bases between. The CDR3 has 13 amino acids. The CDR3 region is CASSLQPGQPQHF. DNA of the CDR3: TGTGCCAGCAGCCTACAGCCAGGTCAGCCCCAGCATTTT.

The chain employs TRBV4-3 and TRBJ2-3; D remains unclear. Trimming took 0 bases from V and 7 from J, leaving 11 bases between them. The germline V gene encodes CDR1 LGHNA and CDR2 YSLEER. The CDR3 consists of 14 residues. In nucleotides, the CDR3 is TGCGCCAGCAGCCAAGATCTGTTACTCTATACGCAGTATTTT. It yields the protein CASSQDLLLYTQYF.

V usage is TRBV9 and J usage is TRBJ2-3, with 7 positions matching TRBD2. Germline assignment: CDR1 SGDLS and CDR2 YYNGEE. The CDR3 length is 18 residues. V gave up 4 bases and J gave up 2 bases; unmatched junction bases: 16. DNA for the CDR3: TGTGCCAGCAGCCCACGGGAGTTGGCTAGCGGACTCACAGATACGCAGTATTTT. It translates to CASSPRELASGLTDTQYF.

J is TRBJ1-2 and V is TRBV6-6; 7 bases line up with TRBD1. The CDR3 is 13 amino acids. The ends lost 5 bases at V and 5 bases at J; junction bases unmatched: 5. The germline CDR1 and CDR2 sequences are MNHNY and SVGAGI (reference sequence). The CDR3 coding sequence is TGTGCCAGCAGTACCGGGACAGCATATGGCTACACCTTC. This encodes CASSTGTAYGYTF.

The chain combines TRBV7-9 with TRBJ1-3; D not resolved. The CDR3 runs to 15 residues. Trimming took 5 bases from V and 1 from J, leaving 12 bases between them. Germline V CDR1 and CDR2: SEHNR, FQNEAQ (reference sequence). Here the CDR3 reads CASSEVWGSGNTIYF. The CDR3 DNA sequence: TGTGCCAGCAGCGAGGTTTGGGGATCTGGAAACACCATATATTTT.

The J gene is TRBJ1-1, the V gene TRBV5-1; tentative D call: TRBD1 (5 bases). V lost 4 bases to trimming and J lost 3 bases, with 10 bases between them. Per germline, CDR1 SGHRS and CDR2 YFSETQ. The CDR3 has 13 amino acids. The CDR3 DNA follows: TGCGCCAGCAGCAGAGGGGATGACACTGAAGCTTTCTTT. Its translation: CASSRGDDTEAFF.

Note on this clone: The junction does not match germline at one end; this may be a read error. Other DNA sequences of this sample code for an identical CDR3. In nucleotides, the CDR3 is TGTGCTAGCAGCTTCATGGCAGGGTTTGGTTCACCCCTCCACTTT. It translates to CASSFMAGFGSPLHF. This chain connects TRBV5-5 to TRBJ1-6; possibly TRBD1 for D (5 bases). CDR1 is SGHKS, CDR2 YYEKEE, per germline (reference sequence). The CDR3 is 15 amino acids.

The V and J genes are TRBV7-3 and TRBJ2-5; TRBD2 matches at 7 bases. The CDR3 covers 13 residues. V lost 5 bases, J lost 6 bases, and 6 bases stayed unmatched. Looked up from germline, CDR1 is SGHTA and CDR2 is FQGTGA. The DNA of the CDR3 is TGTGCCAGCAGCCAGACTAGCAGTAAGACCCAGTACTTC. It translates to CASSQTSSKTQYF.

The gene calls are TRBV19 and TRBJ1-5; D unclear. Germline assignment: CDR1 LNHDA and CDR2 SQIVND (reference sequence). Trimming left V 8 bases short and J 6 bases short, with 14 bases between. The CDR3 is 13 amino acids. The CDR3 protein is CASQKGRGQPQHF. The CDR3 DNA reads as TGTGCCAGTCAGAAGGGTCGCGGTCAGCCCCAGCATTTT.

The V and J genes are TRBV4-2 and TRBJ1-4, with D possibly matching TRBD1 (6 bases). The CDR3 is made up of 15 amino acids. CDR1 is LGHNA and CDR2 is YNFKEQ in the germline V gene. Trimming pared 5 bases from V and 7 bases from J, leaving 17 bases between. This CDR3 is CASSYVDGGFEKLFF. The CDR3 DNA is TGTGCCAGCAGCTACGTCGACGGGGGCTTTGAAAAACTGTTTTTT.

The V call is TRBV2, the J call TRBJ2-5, with D tentatively TRBD1 or TRBD2 (6 bases each). The CDR3 length is 14 residues. Looked up from germline, CDR1 is SNHLY and CDR2 is FYNNEI. The V end was cut by 6 bases, the J end by 5 bases, with 16 bases between. The CDR3: CASSAGPQGETQYF. The CDR3 nucleotides read TGTGCCAGCAGCGCGGGACCCCAGGGGGAGACCCAGTACTTC.

The genes are TRBV7-2 and TRBJ1-2; D is ambiguous. V lost 5 bases, J lost 8 bases, and 21 bases lay in between. This CDR3 comprises 15 residues. Per the germline V gene, CDR1 is SGHTA and CDR2 is FQGNSA. Here the CDR3 reads CASSRQMVSGQGYTF. DNA for the CDR3: TGTGCCAGCAGCCGACAAATGGTCAGTGGGCAAGGCTACACCTTC. Using reference TRBV7-2 and TRBJ1-2 for the parts outside the CDR3, the full variable domain is GAGVSQSPSNKVTEKGKDVELRCDPISGHTALYWYRQSLGQGLEFLIYFQGNSAPDKSGLPSDRFSAERTGGSVSTLTIQRTQQEDSAVYLCASSRQMVSGQGYTFGSGTRLTVV.

The chain joins TRBV5-1 to TRBJ1-6; 11 nucleotides match TRBD1. This CDR3 comprises 16 residues. Germline CDR1 and CDR2: SGHRS and YFSETQ. Trimming at V came to 2 bases and at J to 7 bases, leaving 5 bases not matched to a gene. Written as DNA, the CDR3 is TGCGCCAGCAGCTTTTGGACAGGGGGCCGCAATTCACCCCTCCACTTT. It yields the protein CASSFWTGGRNSPLHF.

The chain links TRBV5-1 to TRBJ2-7; D gene ambiguous. The CDR3 covers 11 residues. CDR1 and CDR2 from the germline V gene are SGHRS and YFSETQ. V lost 0 bases and J 12 bases, leaving 10 bases between the germline ends. CDR3: CASSLEQKRYF. The CDR3 region has the DNA TGCGCCAGCAGCTTGGAGCAGAAAAGGTACTTC.

This clone was found a few times. The chain uses TRBV9 and TRBJ1-4, with D perhaps matching TRBD1 (5 bases). Trimming left V 4 bases short and J 1 base short, with 11 bases between. CDR1 and CDR2 from the germline V gene are SGDLS and YYNGEE. There are 15 residues in the CDR3. The CDR3 DNA follows: TGTGCCAGCAGCTTCCAGGGTTTAACTAATGAAAAACTGTTTTTT. It codes for CASSFQGLTNEKLFF.